These 3 T cell receptor beta chains were sequenced from one sample in a study of cytomegalovirus exposure and HLA in healthy donors. PCR used 60 Vbeta primers and 13 Jbeta primers. Sequencing used immunoSEQ multiplex PCR; TCRdb keeps in-frame clones, though not all of them. The table gives approximately 70,000 clones; the top ten clones make up approximately 3.9% of it. Sequencing used PBMCs. The origin of the receptors is a female donor in good health and CMV-seropositive.

The chain has TRBV6-1 and TRBJ1-2, with D unclear. The CDR3 spans 14 residues. V was clipped by 6 bases and J by 0 bases, with 11 bases between them. Germline-derived CDR1 and CDR2 are MNHNS and SASEGT. The CDR3 nucleotides read TGTGCCAGCAGGATCGGGTTTGCTAACTATGGCTACACCTTC. It is translated as CASRIGFANYGYTF.

This chain connects TRBV19 to TRBJ2-5; possibly TRBD2 for D (5 bases). V was pared by 1 base and J by 4 bases, with 13 bases between. CDR3 size: 15 residues. Per germline, CDR1 LNHDA and CDR2 SQIVND (reference sequence). Here the CDR3 reads CASSIGVTAGETQYF. CDR3 DNA sequence: TGTGCCAGTAGTATAGGAGTCACCGCGGGAGAGACCCAGTACTTC.

This chain links TRBV6-1 with TRBJ1-2, with TRBD1 identical over 11 bases. With 5 bases clipped from V and 4 bases from J, the junction kept 3 bases outside the gene matches. The CDR3 length is 14 residues. Looked up from germline, CDR1 is MNHNS and CDR2 is SASEGT. CDR3 in amino acids: CASSLGQGAYGYTF. CDR3 bases: TGTGCCAGCAGTTTAGGACAGGGGGCCTATGGCTACACCTTC.